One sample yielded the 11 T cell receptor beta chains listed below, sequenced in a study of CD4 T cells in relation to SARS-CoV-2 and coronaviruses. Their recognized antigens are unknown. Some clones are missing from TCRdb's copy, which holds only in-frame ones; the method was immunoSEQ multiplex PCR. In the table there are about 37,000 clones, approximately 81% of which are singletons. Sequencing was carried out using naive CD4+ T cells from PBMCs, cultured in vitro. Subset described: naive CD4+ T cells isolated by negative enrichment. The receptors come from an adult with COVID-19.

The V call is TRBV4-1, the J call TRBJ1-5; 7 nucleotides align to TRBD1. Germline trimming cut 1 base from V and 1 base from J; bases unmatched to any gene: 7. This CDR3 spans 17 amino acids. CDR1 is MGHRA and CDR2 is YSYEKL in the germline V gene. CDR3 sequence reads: CASSQAPTGISNQPQHF. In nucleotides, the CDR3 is TGCGCCAGCAGCCAAGCACCGACAGGGATCAGCAATCAGCCCCAGCATTTT.

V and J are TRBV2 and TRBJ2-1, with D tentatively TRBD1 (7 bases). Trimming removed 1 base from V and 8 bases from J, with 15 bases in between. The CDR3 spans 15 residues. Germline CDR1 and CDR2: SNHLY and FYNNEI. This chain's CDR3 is CASSEGGRGVDEQFF. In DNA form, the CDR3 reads TGTGCCAGCAGTGAAGGGGGCAGGGGGGTCGATGAGCAGTTCTTC.

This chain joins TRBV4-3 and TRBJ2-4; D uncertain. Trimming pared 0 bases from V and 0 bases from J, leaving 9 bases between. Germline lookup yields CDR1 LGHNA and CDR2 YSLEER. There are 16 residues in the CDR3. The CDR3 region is CASSQDSPAAKNIQYF. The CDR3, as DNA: TGCGCCAGCAGCCAAGATTCCCCGGCAGCCAAAAACATTCAGTACTTC.

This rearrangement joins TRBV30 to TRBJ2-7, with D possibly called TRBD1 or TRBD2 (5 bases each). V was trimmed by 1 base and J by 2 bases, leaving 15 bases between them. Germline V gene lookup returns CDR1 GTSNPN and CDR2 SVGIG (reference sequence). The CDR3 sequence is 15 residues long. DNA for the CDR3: TGTGCCTGGAGTGCCGAGGGGCCGTCCCCCTACGAGCAGTACTTC. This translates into CAWSAEGPSPYEQYF.

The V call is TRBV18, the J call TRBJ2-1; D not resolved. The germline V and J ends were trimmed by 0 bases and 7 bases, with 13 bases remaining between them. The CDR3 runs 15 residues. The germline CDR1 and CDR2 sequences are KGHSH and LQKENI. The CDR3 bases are TGTGCCAGCTCACCACCGCGCGATCTGAGGAATGAGCAGTTCTTC. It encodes CASSPPRDLRNEQFF.

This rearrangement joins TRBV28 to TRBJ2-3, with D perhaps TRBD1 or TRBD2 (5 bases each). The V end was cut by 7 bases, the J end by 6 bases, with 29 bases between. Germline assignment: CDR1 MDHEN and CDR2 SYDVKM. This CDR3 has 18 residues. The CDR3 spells CASTFKGRIPGLWDTQYF. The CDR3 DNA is TGTGCCAGCACCTTTAAAGGCCGCATACCGGGGCTGTGGGATACGCAGTATTTT.

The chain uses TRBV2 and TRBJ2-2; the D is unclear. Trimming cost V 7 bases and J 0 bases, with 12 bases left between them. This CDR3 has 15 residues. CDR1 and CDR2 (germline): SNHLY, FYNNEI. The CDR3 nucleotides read TGTGCCAGCAAGCTACAGACAACGAACACCGGGGAGCTGTTTTTT. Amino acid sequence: CASKLQTTNTGELFF.

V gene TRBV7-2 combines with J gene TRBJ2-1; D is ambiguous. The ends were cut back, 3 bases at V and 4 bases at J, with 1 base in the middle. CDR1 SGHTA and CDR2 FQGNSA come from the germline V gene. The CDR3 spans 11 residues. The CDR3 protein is CASSFYNEQFF. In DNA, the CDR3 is TGTGCCAGCAGCTTTTACAATGAGCAGTTCTTC.

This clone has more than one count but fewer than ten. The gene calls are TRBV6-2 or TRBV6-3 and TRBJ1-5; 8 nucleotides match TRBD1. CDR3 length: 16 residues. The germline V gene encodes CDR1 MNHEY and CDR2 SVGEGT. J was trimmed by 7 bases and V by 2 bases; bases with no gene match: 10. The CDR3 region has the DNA TGTGCCAGCAGTTACCCCCGGCCAGGGGGCGGCCAGCCCCAGCATTTT. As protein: CASSYPRPGGGQPQHF.

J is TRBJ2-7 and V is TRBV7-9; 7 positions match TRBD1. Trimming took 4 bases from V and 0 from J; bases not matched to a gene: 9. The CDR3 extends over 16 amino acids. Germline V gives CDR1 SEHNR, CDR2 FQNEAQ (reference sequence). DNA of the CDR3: TGTGCCAGCAGCTCCCGCCCCGGGACAGCCTCCTACGAGCAGTACTTC. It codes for CASSSRPGTASYEQYF.

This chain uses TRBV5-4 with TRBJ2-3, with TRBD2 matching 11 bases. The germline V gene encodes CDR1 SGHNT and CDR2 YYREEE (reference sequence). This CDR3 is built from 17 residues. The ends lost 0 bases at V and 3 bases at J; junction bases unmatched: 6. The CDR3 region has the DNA TGTGCCAGCAGCTTGGCCACTAGCGGGAGTAGTACAGATACGCAGTATTTT. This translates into CASSLATSGSSTDTQYF. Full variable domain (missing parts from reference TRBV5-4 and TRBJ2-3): ETGVTQSPTHLIKTRGQQVTLRCSSQSGHNTVSWYQQALGQGPQFIFQYYREEENGRGNFPPRFSGLQFPNYSSELNVNALELDDSALYLCASSLATSGSSTDTQYFGPGTRLTVL.